The clone carrying this T cell receptor (beta chain) was observed a handful of times. Its specificity is not known. The library protocol tagged each TCR cDNA with a unique molecular identifier. TCRdb reprocessed the 5' RACE reads via MiXCR and lists one record per CDR3 protein. The sample has 95,000 to 130,000 distinct CDR3 sequences, 9.5% to 15% seen once. V lost 3 bases to trimming and J lost 0 bases; unmatched junction nucleotides: 2. There are 15 residues in the CDR3. CDR1 is SNHLY and CDR2 is FYNNEI in the germline V gene. Time point: blood at routine non-recurrence follow-up after resection. Whole RNA was taken from tumor, nontumor lung or frozen PBMC; it was then sequenced unsorted. The sample is drawn from a study of spatial heterogeneity in lung cancer. Study-level background: The donors comprised some 72 untreated early-stage non-small cell lung cancer patients. Available PBMC from follow-up, collected a median of about 25 months after resection, underwent sequencing. Notes on the study in general: Ubiquitous expanded tumor TCRs surfaced in blood more at resection than they did at follow-up.

The source was PBMCs, collected at follow-up. V usage is TRBV2 and J usage is TRBJ1-5, with 7 bases identical to TRBD1. The source of this sequence is a male donor with early-stage non-small cell lung cancer. Here the CDR3 reads CASSEDRYSNQPQHF. In nucleotides, the CDR3 is TGTGCCAGCAGTGAGGACAGGTATAGCAATCAGCCCCAGCATTTT.